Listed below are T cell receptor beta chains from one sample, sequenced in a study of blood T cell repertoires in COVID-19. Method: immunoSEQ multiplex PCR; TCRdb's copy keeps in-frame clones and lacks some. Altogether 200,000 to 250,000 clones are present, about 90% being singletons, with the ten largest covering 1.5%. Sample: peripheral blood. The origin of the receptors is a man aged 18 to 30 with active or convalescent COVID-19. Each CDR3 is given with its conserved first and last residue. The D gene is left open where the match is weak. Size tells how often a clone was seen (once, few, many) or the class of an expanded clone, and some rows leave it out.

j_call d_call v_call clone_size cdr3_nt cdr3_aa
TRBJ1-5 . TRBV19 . TGTGCCAGTAGTATCTCCCGACAGGCGGAGCCCCAGCATTTT CASSISRQAEPQHF
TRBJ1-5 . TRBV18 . TGTGCCAGCTCACCAGGGGTCAACCGGGGGAGCAATCAGCCCCAGCATTTT CASSPGVNRGSNQPQHF
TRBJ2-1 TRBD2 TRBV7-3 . TGTGCCAGCAGCCCTAGGACTAGCGGGAACGATGAGCAGTTCTTC CASSPRTSGNDEQFF
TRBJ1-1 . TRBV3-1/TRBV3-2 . TGTGCCAGCACTACCGGGGCTGAAGCTTTCTTT CASTTGAEAFF
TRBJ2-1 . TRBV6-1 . TGTGCCAGCAGTGAATTCGGGAGCTACAATGAGCAGTTCTTC CASSEFGSYNEQFF
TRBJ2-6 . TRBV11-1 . TGTGCCAGCAGCTTAAGGAGCTCTGGGGCCAACGTCCTGACTTTC CASSLRSSGANVLTF
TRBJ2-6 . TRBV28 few TGTGCCAGCAGTTTTTCTGCCAACGTCCTGACTTTC CASSFSANVLTF
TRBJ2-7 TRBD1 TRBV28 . TGTGCCAGCAGTTCCGGCGGACAGGGGGCCTACGAGCAGTACTTC CASSSGGQGAYEQYF
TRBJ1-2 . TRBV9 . TGTGCCAGCAGCGTAGACGGGACAATCTATGGCTACACCTTC CASSVDGTIYGYTF
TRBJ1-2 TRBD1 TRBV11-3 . TGTGCCAGCAGCGACCGGGACAGGTCCGGCTACACCTTC CASSDRDRSGYTF
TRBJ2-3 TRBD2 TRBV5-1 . TGCGCCAGCAGCCCGGGACTAGCGGGAGGGACGGATACGCAGTATTTT CASSPGLAGGTDTQYF
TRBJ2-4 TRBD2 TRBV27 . TGTGCCAGCAGCGGGGGGAAAAACATTCAGTACTTC CASSGGKNIQYF
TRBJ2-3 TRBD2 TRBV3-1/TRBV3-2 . TGTGCCAGCAGCCAAGGGCTAATAGCGGGAGGTCGGGGAGATACGCAGTATTTT CASSQGLIAGGRGDTQYF
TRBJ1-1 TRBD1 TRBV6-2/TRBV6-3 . TGTGCCAGCAGCATAAACCCAGGGGGCACTGAAGCTTTCTTT CASSINPGGTEAFF
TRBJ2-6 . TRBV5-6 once TGTGCCAGCAGCTTGACGGGGACTGGGGCCAACGTCCTGACTTTC CASSLTGTGANVLTF
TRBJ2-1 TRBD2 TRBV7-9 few TGTGCCAGCACCGCGATGGGAGCTAGCGGTTCCTACAATGAGCAGTTCTTC CASTAMGASGSYNEQFF
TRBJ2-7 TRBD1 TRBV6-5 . TGTGCCAGCAGCGCCGGGGGGACAGGGGTCGAGCAGTACTTC CASSAGGTGVEQYF
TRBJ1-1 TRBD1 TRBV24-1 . TGTGCCACCAGTCGGACAGGGTCCAACACTGAAGCTTTCTTT CATSRTGSNTEAFF
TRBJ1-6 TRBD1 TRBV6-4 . TGTGCCAGCAGTCTTGGACAGGGGACCTTCAATTCACCCCTCCACTTT CASSLGQGTFNSPLHF
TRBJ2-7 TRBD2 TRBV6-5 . TGTGCCAGCGGGCCCGGGGGGGGTACCTACGAGCAGTACTTC CASGPGGGTYEQYF
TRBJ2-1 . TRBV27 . TGTGCCAGCAGTTTAGACGGAGTACTTTCCTACAATGAGCAGTTCTTC CASSLDGVLSYNEQFF
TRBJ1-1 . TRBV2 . TGTGCCAGCAGTGAAGCATGGCGGCTGAACACTGAAGCTTTCTTT CASSEAWRLNTEAFF
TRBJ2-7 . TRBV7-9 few TGTGCCAGCAGCCCGTGGGGGGGGGCGTCCTACGAGCAGTACTTC CASSPWGGASYEQYF
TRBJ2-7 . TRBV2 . TGTGCGAGCGCCCCCCGGTCGGTCCCGGCGGCCTACGAGCAGTACTTC CASAPRSVPAAYEQYF
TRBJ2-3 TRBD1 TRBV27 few TGTGCCAGCAAGGGGGCCCAAAGCACAGATACGCAGTATTTT CASKGAQSTDTQYF
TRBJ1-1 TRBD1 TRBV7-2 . TGTGCCAGCAGCTTAGTAGGGGGCAACACTGAAGCTTTCTTT CASSLVGGNTEAFF
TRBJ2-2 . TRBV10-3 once TGTGCCATCAGTGAGGGCCACAGTGTGGCCCTTCCCGGGGAGCTGTTTTTT CAISEGHSVALPGELFF
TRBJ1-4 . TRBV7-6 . TGTGCCAGCAGCTTAGCCCCCTTCGGGTTTGAAAAACTGTTTTTT CASSLAPFGFEKLFF
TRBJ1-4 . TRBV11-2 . TGTGCCAGCAGCTTAGACAGGGCGGCAACTAATGAAAAACTGTTTTTT CASSLDRAATNEKLFF
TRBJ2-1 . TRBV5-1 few TGCGCCAGCAGCTTGGTAATGGTTAGCAATGAGCAGTTCTTC CASSLVMVSNEQFF
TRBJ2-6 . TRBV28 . TGTGCCAGCACCGATTCCACACAGGCAGGGGCCAACGTCCTGACTTTC CASTDSTQAGANVLTF
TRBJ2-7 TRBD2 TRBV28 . TGTGCCAGCAGTTTAATACAGGGGAACTCGGCGGGAGGGTACGAGCAGTACTTC CASSLIQGNSAGGYEQYF
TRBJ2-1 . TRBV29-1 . TGCAGCGTGGCATACGGACTTCACAATGAGCAGTTCTTC CSVAYGLHNEQFF
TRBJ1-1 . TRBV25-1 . TGTGCCAGCGCCAGTGTAGCTAACACTGAAGCTTTCTTT CASASVANTEAFF
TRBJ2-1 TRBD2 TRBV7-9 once TGTGCCAGCAGCCGAATCAGCGGGGGGTACAATGAGCAGTTCTTC CASSRISGGYNEQFF
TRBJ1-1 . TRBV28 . TGTGCCAGCAGTTTCAAGGGGTACGACACTGAAGCTTTCTTT CASSFKGYDTEAFF
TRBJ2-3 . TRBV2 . TGTGCCAGCAGTGAACAGGAAGATACGCAGTATTTT CASSEQEDTQYF
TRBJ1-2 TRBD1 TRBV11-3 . TGTGCCAGCAGCATGGGACAGGGGGATGGCTACACCTTC CASSMGQGDGYTF
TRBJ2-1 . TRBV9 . TGTGCCAGCGGGTCTCTAGCTTTCTCCAATGAGCAGTTCTTC CASGSLAFSNEQFF
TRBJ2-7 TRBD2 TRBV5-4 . TGTGCCAGCAGCGGGACTAGCGGGAGCTCCTACGAGCAGTACTTC CASSGTSGSSYEQYF
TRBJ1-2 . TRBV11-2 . TGTGCCAGCAGCTTAGACCCACAGGGATCAGGCGGCTACACCTTC CASSLDPQGSGGYTF
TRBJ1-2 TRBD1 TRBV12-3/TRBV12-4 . TGTGCCAGCAGTTTGGACAGGGTCTATGGCTACACCTTC CASSLDRVYGYTF
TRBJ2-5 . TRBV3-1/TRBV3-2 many TGTGCCAGCAGCCAAGTTCTCACTACACCACAAGAGACCCAGTACTTC CASSQVLTTPQETQYF
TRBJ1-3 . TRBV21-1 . TGTGCCACAGGAAGAGACAGAAACTCTGGAAACACCATATATTTT CATGRDRNSGNTIYF
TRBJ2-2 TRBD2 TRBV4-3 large TGCGCCAGCAGCCAAGAGGTTGGCTGGGCGGGAGACGACACCGGGGAGCTGTTTTTT CASSQEVGWAGDDTGELFF
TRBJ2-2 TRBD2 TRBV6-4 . TGTGCCAGCAGTGACGGGAGGGACACCGGGGAGCTGTTTTTT CASSDGRDTGELFF
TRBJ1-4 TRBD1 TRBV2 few TGTGCCAGCAGGGACAGGGCTAATGAAAAACTGTTTTTT CASRDRANEKLFF
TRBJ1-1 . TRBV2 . TGTGCCAGCAGCCCAAGGGGGGGCTGGAACACTGAAGCTTTCTTT CASSPRGGWNTEAFF
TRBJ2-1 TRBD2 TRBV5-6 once TGTGCCAGCAGCTTAACCCTAGCGGGAGGGCTAATTCCCAATGAGCAGTTCTTC CASSLTLAGGLIPNEQFF